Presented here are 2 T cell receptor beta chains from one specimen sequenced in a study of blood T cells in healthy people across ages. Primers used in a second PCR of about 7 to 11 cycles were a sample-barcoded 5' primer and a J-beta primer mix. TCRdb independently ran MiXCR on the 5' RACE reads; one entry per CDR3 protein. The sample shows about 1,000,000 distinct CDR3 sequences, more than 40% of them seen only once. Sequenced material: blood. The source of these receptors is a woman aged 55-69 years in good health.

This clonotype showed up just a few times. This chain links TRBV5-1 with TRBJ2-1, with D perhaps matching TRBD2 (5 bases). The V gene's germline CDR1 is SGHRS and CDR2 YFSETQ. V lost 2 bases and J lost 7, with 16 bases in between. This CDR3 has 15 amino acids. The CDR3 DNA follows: TGCGCCAGCAGCTTTATAGGGAGTGATTCGAATGAGCAGTTCTTC. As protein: CASSFIGSDSNEQFF.

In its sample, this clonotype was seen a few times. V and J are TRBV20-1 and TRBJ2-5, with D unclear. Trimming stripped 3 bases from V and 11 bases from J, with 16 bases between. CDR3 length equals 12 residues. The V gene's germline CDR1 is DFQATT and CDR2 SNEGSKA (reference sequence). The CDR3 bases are TGCAGTGCTAGTCCACAGCCCAAGGAGCAGTACTTC. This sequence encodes CSASPQPKEQYF.